Listed below are T cell receptor beta chains from one sample, sequenced in a study of cytomegalovirus exposure and HLA in healthy donors. Assay: immunoSEQ multiplex PCR; the TCRdb copy retains only in-frame clones and omits some. The repertoire holds 110,000 to 150,000 clones, with roughly three quarters as singletons. The source material was PBMCs. These receptors all stem from a female donor in good health and CMV-seronegative. Both conserved end residues are part of each CDR3. The order of the fields is V gene, clone size, J gene, D gene, CDR3 DNA, CDR3 protein. A D gene is named only where the DNA matches it firmly. Not all rows give a size; the values are once, few, many and, for expanded clones, a class.

>TRBV29-1|.|TRBJ2-2|.
TGCAGCGTGCGACAGGACACCGGGGAGCTGTTTTTT
CSVRQDTGELFF
>TRBV5-4|.|TRBJ2-3|TRBD2
TGTGCCAGCAGCTCCTTAGCGGGGGGGGGTCTGGCGCAGTATTTT
CASSSLAGGGLAQYF
>TRBV9|.|TRBJ1-5|.
TGTGCCAGCAGCCCAGACGGGATCAGCAATCAGCCCCAGCATTTT
CASSPDGISNQPQHF
>TRBV5-6|.|TRBJ2-1|.
TGTGCCAGCAGCTTGGCAGGGGCGCTAGGATCCAAATACAATGAGCAGTTCTTC
CASSLAGALGSKYNEQFF
>TRBV7-3|.|TRBJ1-3|TRBD1
TGTGCCAGCAGCTCCGGGACAGGGGTCGGAAACACCATATATTTT
CASSSGTGVGNTIYF
>TRBV11-2|few|TRBJ2-1|TRBD2
TGTGCCAGCAGCTTATCTAGCGGGGGCTACAATGAGCAGTTCTTC
CASSLSSGGYNEQFF
>TRBV15|.|TRBJ2-3|TRBD2
TGTGCCACCAGCATTAGCGGGAGGAGTGGAGATACGCAGTATTTT
CATSISGRSGDTQYF
>TRBV18|once|TRBJ2-5|.
TGTGCCAGCTCACCTGACTACATTATAGGGGGCCAAGAGACCCAGTACTTC
CASSPDYIIGGQETQYF
>TRBV7-8|.|TRBJ1-5|.
TGTGCCAGCAGCCCTTACGGTGGTGCAGGGGCCCATCAGCCCCAGCATTTT
CASSPYGGAGAHQPQHF
>TRBV15|.|TRBJ1-1|TRBD1
TGTGCCACCAGCAGAGATCTGCCAGGGGGCGAAATGAGTGCCACTGAAGCTTTCTTT
CATSRDLPGGEMSATEAFF
>TRBV15|once|TRBJ2-1|.
TGTGCCACCGGGCCCCTGTACAATGAGCAGTTCTTC
CATGPLYNEQFF
>TRBV10-3|few|TRBJ1-1|.
TGTGCCATCAGTGCAGGGTGGGACACTGAAGCTTTCTTT
CAISAGWDTEAFF
>TRBV5-4|.|TRBJ1-4|.
TGTGCCAGCAGCTTGGCCGGGGTAGGGGGTGAAAAACTGTTTTTT
CASSLAGVGGEKLFF
>TRBV10-2|.|TRBJ2-7|.
TGCGCCAGTTCAGTCTGGGGGCTGGAGCAGTACTTC
CASSVWGLEQYF
>TRBV19|.|TRBJ1-1|TRBD1
TGTGCCAGTAGTATGAGGACAGGTGTAGTCACTGAAGCTTTCTTT
CASSMRTGVVTEAFF
>TRBV5-1|once|TRBJ1-3|TRBD1
TGCGCCAGCAGCCACAACAGGGGCTCTGGAAACACCATATATTTT
CASSHNRGSGNTIYF
>TRBV9|.|TRBJ2-6|TRBD1
TGTGCCAGCAGCTGGACAGGGGGCACCCTCTCTGGGGCCAACGTCCTGACTTTC
CASSWTGGTLSGANVLTF
>TRBV18|.|TRBJ2-2|.
TGTGCCAGCTCACCACCGGGGGCGAGGGACACCGGGGAGCTGTTTTTT
CASSPPGARDTGELFF
>TRBV5-1|.|TRBJ1-1|TRBD1
TGCGCCAGCAGCCCCCAGGGGGGGAACACTGAAGCTTTCTTT
CASSPQGGNTEAFF
>TRBV11-3|once|TRBJ2-1|.
TGTGCCAGCAGCCTGAGCGCCGGGGGTGAGCAGTTCTTC
CASSLSAGGEQFF
>TRBV5-6|.|TRBJ1-1|.
TGTGCCAGCAGCTTGGTTACAGGGTCGGAAATGCAGACTGAAGCTTTCTTT
CASSLVTGSEMQTEAFF
>TRBV10-3|.|TRBJ2-7|TRBD2
TGTGCCATCAGGACTAGCGGGGAAGGGGAGCAGTACTTC
CAIRTSGEGEQYF
>TRBV7-9|few|TRBJ2-2|TRBD1
TGTGCCAGCAGCTTAGTTTCTTGGTCGGACAGGGCAACCGGGGAGCTGTTTTTT
CASSLVSWSDRATGELFF
>TRBV11-3|.|TRBJ2-7|.
TGTGCCAGCAGCTTAATGGCCGTCAGTGAGCAGTACTTC
CASSLMAVSEQYF
>TRBV11-3|few|TRBJ2-1|.
TGTGCCAGCAGCTTATTGGGCGGGATGGACAATGAGCAGTTCTTC
CASSLLGGMDNEQFF
>TRBV19|.|TRBJ1-6|TRBD1
TGTGCCAGTAGTCCCGAGGACAGGGGTTCCTATAATTCACCCCTCCACTTT
CASSPEDRGSYNSPLHF
>TRBV5-1|.|TRBJ1-4|.
TGCGCCAGCAGCCCGGGACTCACTAATGAAAAACTGTTTTTT
CASSPGLTNEKLFF